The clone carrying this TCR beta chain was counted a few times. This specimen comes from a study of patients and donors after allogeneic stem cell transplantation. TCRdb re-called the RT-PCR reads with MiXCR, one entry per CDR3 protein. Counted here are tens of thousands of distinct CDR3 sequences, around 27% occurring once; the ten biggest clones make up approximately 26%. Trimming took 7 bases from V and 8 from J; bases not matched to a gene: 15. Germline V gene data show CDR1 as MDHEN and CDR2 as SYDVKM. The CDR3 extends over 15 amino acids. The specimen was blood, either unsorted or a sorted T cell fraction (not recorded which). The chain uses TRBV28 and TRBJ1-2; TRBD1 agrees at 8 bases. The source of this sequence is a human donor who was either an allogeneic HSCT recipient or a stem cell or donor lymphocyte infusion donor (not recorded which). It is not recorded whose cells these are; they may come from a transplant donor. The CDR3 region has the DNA TGTGCCAGCACCTACCTGACAGGGGCTTTTTTCGGCTACACCTTC. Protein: CASTYLTGAFFGYTF.